One sample yielded the 9 T cell receptor beta chains listed below, sequenced in a study of molecular identifiers for immune sequencing clone quantification. TCRdb processed the PCR reads anew with MiXCR; each CDR3 protein has one entry. The sample has just under 650,000 distinct CDR3 sequences; around 20% are singletons. The sequenced sample was naive CD8+ T cells from blood, with Jurkat cell RNA spiked in. The subset here: FACS-sorted CD8+CD4-CCR7+CD45RA+ naive T cells. These receptors all stem from a human donor in good health. Some libraries in this study had Jurkat cell RNA spiked in.

This clonotype was seen at least ten times. The chain employs TRBV4-3 and TRBJ1-2; D is unclear. The CDR3 extends over 14 amino acids. Germline V lookup: CDR1 LGHNA, CDR2 YSLEER. The V gene lost 0 bases and the J gene lost 8 bases, with 13 bases spanning the gap. CDR3 sequence reads: CASSQEVTPPGYTF. CDR3 nucleotides: TGCGCCAGCAGCCAAGAGGTGACACCACCCGGCTACACCTTC.

This clonotype was seen at least ten times. V usage is TRBV6-1 and J usage is TRBJ1-1; TRBD1 agrees at 8 bases. In germline, CDR1 is MNHNS, CDR2 SASEGT. The CDR3 extends over 15 amino acids. J was trimmed by 2 bases and V by 1 base; bases with no gene match: 3. CDR3 nucleotides: TGTGCCAGCAGTGAAGGGCCAGGGGGCAACACTGAAGCTTTCTTT. Its translation is CASSEGPGGNTEAFF.

The chain joins TRBV12-3 or TRBV12-4 to TRBJ1-2; D unresolved. V was trimmed by 2 bases and J by 0 bases, leaving 13 bases between them. This CDR3 spans 16 amino acids. DNA for the CDR3: TGTGCCAGCAGTTTAAACCCAACCGGGGCTAACTATGGCTACACCTTC. Its protein product is CASSLNPTGANYGYTF.

This clonotype was detected ten times or more. V is TRBV6-2 or TRBV6-3 and J is TRBJ2-7, with 8 positions matching TRBD2. The germline V gene has CDR1 MNHEY and CDR2 SVGEGT. CDR3 size: 13 residues. The trim removed 6 bases at V and 6 bases at J, leaving 7 bases unmatched. The DNA of the CDR3 is TGTGCCAGCAGACCGGGACTAGTTGGCGAGCAGTACTTC. It specifies CASRPGLVGEQYF.

The table lists this clonotype with many counts. The chain uses TRBV4-3 and TRBJ2-3; 7 bases align to TRBD2. The junction had 5 bases not matched to a gene; V was cut back by 8 bases and J by 3 bases. The germline CDR1 and CDR2 sequences are LGHNA and YSLEER. The CDR3 runs 13 residues. The CDR3 bases are TGCGCCAGCGGGGGAGGGGTAACAGATACGCAGTATTTT. This gives the protein CASGGGVTDTQYF.

In its sample, this clonotype was seen many times. The rearrangement joins TRBV4-1 to TRBJ2-7, with TRBD1 identical over 7 bases. Germline V gives CDR1 MGHRA, CDR2 YSYEKL. There are 15 residues in the CDR3. After removal of 2 bases from V and 4 bases from J, the junction contained 8 bases not matched to a gene. The CDR3 DNA reads TGCGCCAGCAGCCAAACCGACAGGGCGAGGTACGAGCAGTACTTC. This translates into CASSQTDRARYEQYF.

The V call is TRBV7-9, the J call TRBJ1-4; D call uncertain. V dropped 1 base and J dropped 3 bases, with 18 bases sitting between them. Germline V gene lookup returns CDR1 SEHNR and CDR2 FQNEAQ (reference sequence). This CDR3 region has 18 residues. CDR3 DNA: TGTGCCAGCAGCTTAGGCTCTTACGTAGGGTTGGCTAATGAAAAACTGTTTTTT. Its protein is CASSLGSYVGLANEKLFF.

The rearrangement joins TRBV20-1 to TRBJ2-3, with D perhaps being TRBD1 or TRBD2 (5 bases each). Germline assignment: CDR1 DFQATT and CDR2 SNEGSKA (reference sequence). The V gene lost 6 bases and the J gene lost 2 bases, with 18 bases spanning the gap. The CDR3 loop spans 15 amino acids. The CDR3 nucleotides read TGCAGTGCGCACCAGGGACGGTCCACCACAGATACGCAGTATTTT. Translation: CSAHQGRSTTDTQYF.

This clonotype was counted ten times or more. The chain is built from TRBV6-6 and TRBJ2-7, with 10 bases fitting TRBD1. The J segment lost 3 bases and the V segment lost 5 bases, leaving 13 bases of the junction unmatched. Germline V gives CDR1 MNHNY, CDR2 SVGAGI (reference sequence). CDR3 size: 17 residues. CDR3 residues: CASSDLGAGQGVYEQYF. For the CDR3, the DNA is TGTGCCAGCAGTGACTTGGGGGCAGGACAGGGGGTCTACGAGCAGTACTTC.